One and the same sample provided the 30 T cell receptor beta chains below, sequenced in a study of CD8 T cells in ankylosing spondylitis. TCRdb processed the 5' RACE reads anew with MiXCR; each CDR3 protein has one entry. The sample lists approximately 240,000 distinct CDR3 sequences, 20% to 30% seen once, with 0.5% to 0.65% in the top ten. Input material: blood, either unsorted or a sorted T cell fraction (not recorded which). All receptors come from a male donor with ankylosing spondylitis or in good health (not recorded which).

This clonotype turned up a few times. This chain connects TRBV27 to TRBJ2-6, with 7 bases aligning to TRBD1. The germline gives CDR1 MNHEY, CDR2 SMNVEV (reference sequence). The CDR3 extends over 15 amino acids. J gave up 4 bases and V 3 bases, and 3 bases lay outside the gene matches. CDR3 protein: CASSFDRAGANVLTF. CDR3 nucleotides: TGTGCCAGCAGTTTCGACAGGGCCGGGGCCAACGTCCTGACTTTC.

This clonotype was recorded a few times. The rearrangement joins TRBV12-3 or TRBV12-4 to TRBJ1-4, with 9 bases aligning to TRBD1. V lost 3 bases to trimming and J lost 7 bases; unmatched junction nucleotides: 6. The CDR3 has 15 amino acids. CDR3: CASSFGDREGEKLFF. CDR3 DNA: TGTGCCAGCAGTTTCGGGGACAGGGAGGGTGAAAAACTGTTTTTT.

The chain employs TRBV18 and TRBJ2-7; D possibly corresponds to TRBD1 (5 bases). The V end was cut by 0 bases, the J end by 5 bases, with 14 bases between. CDR3 length equals 15 residues. From germline, CDR1 is KGHSH and CDR2 LQKENI. The CDR3 bases are TGTGCCAGCTCACCACCGGCAGGGTGGGTAAACGAGCAGTACTTC. Translating gives CASSPPAGWVNEQYF. Combining the CDR3 with reference TRBV18 and TRBJ2-7 gives the whole variable domain NAGVMQNPRHLVRRRGQEARLRCSPMKGHSHVYWYRQLPEEGLKFMVYLQKENIIDESGMPKERFSAEFPKEGPSILRIQQVVRGDSAAYFCASSPPAGWVNEQYFGPGTRLTVT.

The J gene is TRBJ2-5, the V gene TRBV27, with 9 bases aligning to TRBD1. With 0 bases clipped from V and 5 bases from J, the junction kept 7 bases outside the gene matches. This CDR3 is built from 16 residues. CDR1 and CDR2 from the germline V gene are MNHEY and SMNVEV (reference sequence). The DNA for the CDR3 is TGTGCCAGCAGTTTATCGGGACAGGGAGCCTCGGAGACCCAGTACTTC. This sequence encodes CASSLSGQGASETQYF.

The rearrangement links TRBV20-1 to TRBJ2-5, with a possible D match to TRBD1 (6 bases). The germline CDR1 and CDR2 sequences are DFQATT and SNEGSKA (reference sequence). The CDR3 loop spans 15 amino acids. Trimming pared 6 bases from V and 5 bases from J, leaving 22 bases between. The CDR3 protein is CSARSGASNGETQYF. Written as DNA, the CDR3 is TGCAGTGCCAGGTCAGGGGCGAGTAACGGGGAGACCCAGTACTTC.

This chain uses TRBV5-1 with TRBJ2-1; the D gene could be TRBD1 or TRBD2 (6 bases each). Trimming took off 4 bases at V and 5 bases at J, with 19 bases between the two ends. The CDR3 length is 16 residues. From germline, CDR1 is SGHRS and CDR2 YFSETQ. DNA of the CDR3: TGCGCCAGCAGCGTGGCCGGGGGCAGGGTTAACAATGAGCAGTTCTTC. Protein: CASSVAGGRVNNEQFF.

CDR3 region: CASSPLGPGLGVYEQYF. For the CDR3, the DNA is TGTGCCAGCAGTCCACTCGGACCGGGACTAGGGGTCTACGAGCAGTACTTC. V gene TRBV6-5 combines with J gene TRBJ2-7; 8 nucleotides line up with TRBD2. CDR3 length: 17 residues. With V trimmed by 5 bases and J by 3 bases, 15 bases remained unmatched. Germline assignment: CDR1 MNHEY and CDR2 SVGAGI.

This clonotype was detected only a few times. J is TRBJ1-1 and V is TRBV7-2, with a possible D match to TRBD1 (5 bases). The CDR3 totals 14 residues. CDR1 SGHTA and CDR2 FQGNSA come from the germline V gene. V was clipped by 7 bases and J by 0 bases, with 12 bases between them. The CDR3 bases are TGTGCCAGCAAAATGGGGCAGATGAACACTGAAGCTTTCTTT. Its translation is CASKMGQMNTEAFF. Full variable domain (remainder filled in from reference TRBV7-2 and TRBJ1-1): GAGVSQSPSNKVTEKGKDVELRCDPISGHTALYWYRQSLGQGLEFLIYFQGNSAPDKSGLPSDRFSAERTGGSVSTLTIQRTQQEDSAVYLCASKMGQMNTEAFFGQGTRLTVV.

The sample holds many counts of this clonotype. V usage is TRBV20-1 and J usage is TRBJ2-3; D not resolved. The V end was cut by 5 bases, the J end by 2 bases, with 11 bases between. The CDR3 is 13 residues long. Germline CDR1 DFQATT, CDR2 SNEGSKA (reference sequence). The CDR3 spells CSALLTYTDTQYF. Here the CDR3 DNA reads TGCAGTGCTCTCCTTACCTACACAGATACGCAGTATTTT.

The chain employs TRBV7-3 and TRBJ1-5; TRBD1 matches 9 bases. Germline assignment: CDR1 SGHTA and CDR2 FQGTGA. The ends lost 0 bases at V and 5 bases at J; junction bases unmatched: 11. The CDR3 extends over 18 amino acids. The CDR3 DNA reads TGTGCCAGCAGCTTAACGGCAAATTGGAGACAGGGGGATCAGCCCCAGCATTTT. This codes for CASSLTANWRQGDQPQHF. Full variable domain (remainder filled in from reference TRBV7-3 and TRBJ1-5): GAGVSQTPSNKVTEKGKYVELRCDPISGHTALYWYRQSLGQGPEFLIYFQGTGAADDSGLPNDRFFAVRPEGSVSTLKIQRTERGDSAVYLCASSLTANWRQGDQPQHFGDGTRLSIL.

The sample holds a few counts of this clonotype. V gene TRBV20-1 combines with J gene TRBJ2-7; D possibly corresponds to TRBD1 (6 bases). This CDR3 comprises 12 residues. Germline assignment: CDR1 DFQATT and CDR2 SNEGSKA (reference sequence). Trimming pared 4 bases from V and 4 bases from J, leaving 11 bases between. The CDR3 sequence: CSATDRLYEQYF. CDR3 nucleotides: TGCAGTGCTACCGACAGGCTGTACGAGCAGTACTTC.

This clonotype was counted many times. The chain joins TRBV6-5 to TRBJ2-3; tentatively, D is TRBD1 or TRBD2 (6 bases each). CDR3 size: 14 residues. The V end was cut by 4 bases, the J end by 5 bases, with 13 bases between. CDR1 is MNHEY, CDR2 SVGAGI, per germline. This CDR3 reads CASSFGGLGDTQYF. DNA of the CDR3: TGTGCCAGCAGTTTTGGGGGGCTTGGAGATACGCAGTATTTT.

Only a few counts were recorded for this clonotype. This rearrangement joins TRBV20-1 to TRBJ2-1; weak D call: TRBD1 (5 bases). The germline CDR1 and CDR2 sequences are DFQATT and SNEGSKA (reference sequence). The CDR3 covers 13 residues. V was cut by 4 bases and J by 7 bases, with 14 bases left in between. DNA for the CDR3: TGCAGTGCTATAGGTTCCAAGGGGAATGAGCAGTTCTTC. Protein: CSAIGSKGNEQFF.

The sample holds many counts of this clonotype. The J gene is TRBJ2-1, the V gene TRBV24-1; D is undetermined. Germline CDR1 reads KGHDR; CDR2 reads SFDVKD. The V end was cut by 3 bases, the J end by 8 bases, with 13 bases between. CDR3 length: 14 residues. The DNA for the CDR3 is TGTGCCACCAGTGATACGGACGGCTTGGATGAGCAGTTCTTC. It codes for CATSDTDGLDEQFF.

With respect to this clonotype: With a much larger clone just one base away, this may be a read error. The V and J genes are TRBV27 and TRBJ2-5; tentative D call: TRBD1 (6 bases). V dropped 8 bases and J dropped 5 bases, with 27 bases sitting between them. The V gene's germline CDR1 is MNHEY and CDR2 SMNVEV (reference sequence). The CDR3 sequence is 17 residues long. CDR3 residues: CASGSFSPPGQGETQYF. CDR3 nucleotide sequence: TGTGCCAGCGGCTCCTTCTCACCCCCGGGGCAGGGGGAGACCCAGTACTTC.

This clonotype has just a few counts. V and J are TRBV10-3 and TRBJ2-3, with D unclear. V was clipped by 5 bases and J by 2 bases, with 20 bases between them. CDR1 ENHRY and CDR2 SYGVKD come from the germline V gene. The CDR3 length is 17 residues. CDR3 in amino acids: CAISWAIDTDSTDTQYF. The CDR3 nucleotides are TGTGCCATCAGTTGGGCCATAGACACCGATTCCACAGATACGCAGTATTTT.

The chain is built from TRBV4-1 and TRBJ2-1; perhaps TRBD1 as D (6 bases). The CDR3 extends over 14 amino acids. V was pared by 3 bases and J by 5 bases, with 11 bases between. Germline CDR1 is MGHRA and CDR2 is YSYEKL. CDR3 bases: TGCGCCAGCAGCCAGCCGGGACAACACAATGAGCAGTTCTTC. Its translation is CASSQPGQHNEQFF.

This clonotype has a handful of counts. The gene calls are TRBV6-5 and TRBJ2-2, with a tentative D call TRBD1 (6 bases). CDR1 MNHEY and CDR2 SVGAGI come from the germline V gene. V lost 0 bases, J lost 7 bases, and 18 bases lay in between. The CDR3 runs 17 residues. This CDR3 reads CASSYSGASLDDGELFF. CDR3 sequence (DNA): TGTGCCAGCAGTTACTCGGGGGCCAGCCTAGATGACGGGGAGCTGTTTTTT.

In its sample, this clonotype was seen many times. The chain combines TRBV12-3 or TRBV12-4 with TRBJ2-2; no reliable D call. CDR3 size: 11 residues. V lost 8 bases and J lost 1, with 2 bases in between. CDR3 protein: CASGNTGELFF. The CDR3 nucleotides read TGTGCCAGCGGGAACACCGGGGAGCTGTTTTTT.

V usage is TRBV3-1 and J usage is TRBJ2-7, with D perhaps assigned TRBD1 or TRBD2 (5 bases each). In germline, CDR1 is LGHDT, CDR2 YNNKEL (reference sequence). V lost 4 bases, J lost 2 bases, and 15 bases lay in between. The CDR3 is 15 amino acids. The CDR3 DNA reads TGTGCCAGCAGCCGTGCCGGGACGGGCACCTACGAGCAGTACTTC. Translation: CASSRAGTGTYEQYF.

The chain combines TRBV9 with TRBJ2-1, with 9 bases that match TRBD2. Germline V gene lookup returns CDR1 SGDLS and CDR2 YYNGEE. V shed 2 bases, J shed 4 bases, and the junction held 4 bases outside the gene matches. There are 15 residues in the CDR3. The CDR3 coding sequence is TGTGCCAGCAGCGTTAGCGGGGGAAATTACAATGAGCAGTTCTTC. Residues: CASSVSGGNYNEQFF.

This clonotype was found many times. The V gene is TRBV20-1, the J gene TRBJ2-1; TRBD2 matches at 10 bases. There are 14 residues in the CDR3. V gave up 1 base and J gave up 10 bases; unmatched junction bases: 7. Germline CDR1 is DFQATT and CDR2 is SNEGSKA (reference sequence). The CDR3 region is CSARGGLAEVEQFF. CDR3 nucleotide sequence: TGCAGTGCTAGAGGCGGACTAGCGGAGGTCGAGCAGTTCTTC.

This clonotype was counted ten times or more. The chain is built from TRBV6-5 and TRBJ2-5, with D uncertain. The CDR3 length is 15 residues. Trimming removed 2 bases from V and 0 bases from J, with 10 bases in between. Germline loops: CDR1 MNHEY, CDR2 SVGAGI. CDR3 in amino acids: CASSYTSRNQETQYF. CDR3 nucleotides: TGTGCCAGCAGTTACACCTCGAGGAACCAAGAGACCCAGTACTTC.

This clonotype came up once. A much larger clone sits a single nucleotide away, making a read error possible. The chain links TRBV24-1 to TRBJ2-3, with D uncertain. Germline lookup yields CDR1 KGHDR and CDR2 SFDVKD. The CDR3 has 15 amino acids. The CDR3 sequence is CATRDDTGRTDTKYF. CDR3 DNA: TGTGCCACCAGGGATGACACGGGCCGCACAGATACGAAGTATTTT.

This clonotype was counted ten times or more. This chain links TRBV6-5 with TRBJ1-6; D gene uncertain. Trimming stripped 2 bases from V and 0 bases from J, with 8 bases between. Germline V gene sequence: CDR1 MNHEY, CDR2 SVGAGI. The CDR3 extends over 16 amino acids. CDR3: CASSYGQNSYNSPLHF. The CDR3, as DNA: TGTGCCAGCAGTTACGGGCAGAACTCCTATAATTCACCCCTCCACTTT.

The chain uses TRBV6-5 and TRBJ2-3, with a tentative D call TRBD2 (5 bases). The germline CDR1 and CDR2 sequences are MNHEY and SVGAGI. The CDR3 runs 17 residues. V was clipped by 2 bases and J by 0 bases, with 15 bases between them. The CDR3, as DNA: TGTGCCAGCAGTTACCAGAACTATTCGGGGAGCACAGATACGCAGTATTTT. Translated, it gives CASSYQNYSGSTDTQYF.

This clonotype appeared many times. The chain is built from TRBV20-1 and TRBJ2-1; either TRBD1 or TRBD2 may supply D (5 bases each). This CDR3 is built from 14 residues. Trimming removed 3 bases at V and 6 bases at J, with 15 bases between. CDR1 is DFQATT, CDR2 SNEGSKA, per germline (reference sequence). The CDR3 DNA reads TGCAGTGCTAGGCCTCGCATGGGGGTCAATGAGCAGTTCTTC. Its translation is CSARPRMGVNEQFF.

This clonotype was observed once. This rearrangement joins TRBV2 to TRBJ2-7, with 11 positions matching TRBD1. CDR3 length: 13 residues. Germline V gene data show CDR1 as SNHLY and CDR2 as FYNNEI. After removal of 7 bases from V and 4 bases from J, the junction contained 3 bases not matched to a gene. In DNA, the CDR3 is TGTGCCAGCACCCGGGACAGGGGGTACGAGCAGTACTTC. It translates to CASTRDRGYEQYF.

This clonotype was counted at least ten times. The J gene is TRBJ2-1, the V gene TRBV12-3 or TRBV12-4; 12 nucleotides agree with TRBD1. The CDR3 is made up of 15 amino acids. The ends lost 7 bases at V and 12 bases at J; junction bases unmatched: 13. The CDR3 DNA sequence: TGTGCCAGCATAAAAGGGACAGGGGGCCCGCGGGTGCAGTTCTTC. It codes for CASIKGTGGPRVQFF.

The sample holds many counts of this clonotype. The chain carries TRBV7-9 and TRBJ2-2, with 7 bases that match TRBD2. V lost 1 base, J lost 6 bases, and 2 bases stayed unmatched. The length of the CDR3 is 14 residues. Germline V gives CDR1 SEHNR, CDR2 FQNEAQ (reference sequence). The CDR3 coding sequence is TGTGCCAGCAGCTTAGTAGGACTAGCCGGGGAGCTGTTTTTT. It translates to CASSLVGLAGELFF.